This TCR beta chain comes out of a study of cytomegalovirus exposure and HLA in healthy donors. This CDR3 region has 13 residues. Germline V gene lookup returns CDR1 MNHEY and CDR2 SMNVEV (reference sequence). Trimming pared 5 bases from V and 5 bases from J, leaving 10 bases between. Researchers ran the PCR with 60 Vbeta and 13 Jbeta primers. Using immunoSEQ multiplex PCR, the repertoire was profiled, and TCRdb retains in-frame clones only, with some absent. The profile covers about 120,000 clones, with 70% to 85% appearing a single time and roughly 2.5% taken by the ten largest. Sequencing was done on a sample of PBMCs. This clonotype was obtained from a woman under 30 in good health and CMV-seronegative. This sequence joins TRBV27 and TRBJ2-1, with D perhaps TRBD2 (5 bases). The CDR3 DNA reads TGTGCCAGCAGTATAGGACTGAACAATGAGCAGTTCTTC. As protein: CASSIGLNNEQFF.